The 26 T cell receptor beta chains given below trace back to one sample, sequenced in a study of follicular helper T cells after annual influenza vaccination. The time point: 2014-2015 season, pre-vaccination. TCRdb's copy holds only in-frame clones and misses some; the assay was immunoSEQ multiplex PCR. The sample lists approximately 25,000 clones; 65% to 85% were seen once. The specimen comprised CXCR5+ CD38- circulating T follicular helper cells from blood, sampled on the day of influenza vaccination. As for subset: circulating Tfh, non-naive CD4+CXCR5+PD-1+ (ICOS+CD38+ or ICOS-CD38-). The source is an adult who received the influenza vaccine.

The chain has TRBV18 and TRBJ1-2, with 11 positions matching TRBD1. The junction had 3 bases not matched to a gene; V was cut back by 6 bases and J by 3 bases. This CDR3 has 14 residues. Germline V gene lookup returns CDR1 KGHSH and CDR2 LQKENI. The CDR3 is CASSSGQGDYGYTF. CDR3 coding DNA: TGTGCCAGCTCGTCGGGACAGGGGGACTATGGCTACACCTTC.

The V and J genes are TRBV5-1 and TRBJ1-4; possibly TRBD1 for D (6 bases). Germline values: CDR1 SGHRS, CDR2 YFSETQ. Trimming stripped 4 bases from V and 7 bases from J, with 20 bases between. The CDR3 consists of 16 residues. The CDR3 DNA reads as TGCGCCAGCAGCAAAGGGGGTCAGGGGATTGGTGAAAAACTGTTTTTT. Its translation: CASSKGGQGIGEKLFF.

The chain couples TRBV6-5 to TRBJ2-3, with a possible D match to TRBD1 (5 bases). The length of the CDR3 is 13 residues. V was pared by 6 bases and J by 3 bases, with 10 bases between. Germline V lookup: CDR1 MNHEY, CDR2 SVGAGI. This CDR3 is CASRSAGTDTQYF. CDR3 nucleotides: TGTGCCAGCAGATCTGCAGGGACAGATACGCAGTATTTT.

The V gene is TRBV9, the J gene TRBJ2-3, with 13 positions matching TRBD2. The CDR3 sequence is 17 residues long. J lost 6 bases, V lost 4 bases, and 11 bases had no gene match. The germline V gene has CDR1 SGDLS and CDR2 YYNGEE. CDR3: CASSPGTSGIYVDTQYF. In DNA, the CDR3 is TGTGCCAGCAGCCCCGGGACTAGCGGGATCTATGTGGATACGCAGTATTTT.

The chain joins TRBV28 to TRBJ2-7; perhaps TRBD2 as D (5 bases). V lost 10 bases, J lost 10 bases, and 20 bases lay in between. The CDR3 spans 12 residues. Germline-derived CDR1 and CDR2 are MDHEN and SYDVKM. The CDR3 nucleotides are TGTGCCACCTTTGACCGACTGGGAGAACAGTACTTC. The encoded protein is CATFDRLGEQYF.

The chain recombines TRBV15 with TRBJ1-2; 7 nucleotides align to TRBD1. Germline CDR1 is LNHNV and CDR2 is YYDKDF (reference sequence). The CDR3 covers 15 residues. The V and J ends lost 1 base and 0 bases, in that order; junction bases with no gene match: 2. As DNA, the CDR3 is TGTGCCACCAGCAGAGGACAGGGAGCTAACTATGGCTACACCTTC. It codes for CATSRGQGANYGYTF.

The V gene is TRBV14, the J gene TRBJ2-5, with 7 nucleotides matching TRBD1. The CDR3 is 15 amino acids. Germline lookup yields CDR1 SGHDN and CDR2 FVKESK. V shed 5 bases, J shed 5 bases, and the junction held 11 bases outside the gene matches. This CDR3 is CASSDGGTVGETQYF. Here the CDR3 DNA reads TGTGCCAGCAGCGATGGTGGGACAGTGGGCGAGACCCAGTACTTC.

In DNA form, the CDR3 reads TGTGCCAGTAGTCCGGGACACCCGAACACTGAAGCTTTCTTT. Encoded protein: CASSPGHPNTEAFF. The chain links TRBV19 to TRBJ1-1; D possibly corresponds to TRBD1 (6 bases). The CDR3 loop spans 14 amino acids. The V end lost 5 bases, the J end lost 1 base, and 11 bases lay between the germline ends. The germline V gene has CDR1 LNHDA and CDR2 SQIVND (reference sequence).

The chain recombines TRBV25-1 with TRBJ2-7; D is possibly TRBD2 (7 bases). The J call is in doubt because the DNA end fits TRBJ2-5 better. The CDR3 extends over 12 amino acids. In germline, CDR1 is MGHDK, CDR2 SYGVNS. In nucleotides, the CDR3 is TGTGCCAGTCCTGAGGGGGGGGAGACCCAGTACTTC. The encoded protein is CASPEGGETQYF.

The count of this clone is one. The CDR3 protein is CASSLQDWTEAFF. The CDR3, as DNA: TGCGCCAGCAGCTTGCAGGATTGGACTGAAGCTTTCTTT. This chain joins TRBV5-1 and TRBJ1-1; D remains unclear. This CDR3 contains 13 residues. Trimming shortened V by 1 base and J by 5 bases, and 9 bases separated the two germline ends. Germline CDR1 is SGHRS and CDR2 is YFSETQ.

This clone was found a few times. CDR3 protein: CASSSPTSDRSEQFF. CDR3 nucleotides: TGCGCCAGCAGCTCCCCCACTAGTGATCGCAGTGAGCAGTTCTTC. The V and J genes are TRBV5-1 and TRBJ2-1; weak D call: TRBD2 (5 bases). Deletions cut 3 bases from V and 9 bases from J, with 19 bases between. Germline CDR1 is SGHRS and CDR2 is YFSETQ. The CDR3 consists of 15 residues. Based on the CDR3 plus reference TRBV5-1 and TRBJ2-1, the full variable domain is KAGVTQTPRYLIKTRGQQVTLSCSPISGHRSVSWYQQTPGQGLQFLFEYFSETQRNKGNFPGRFSGRQFSNSRSEMNVSTLELGDSALYLCASSSPTSDRSEQFFGPGTRLTVL.

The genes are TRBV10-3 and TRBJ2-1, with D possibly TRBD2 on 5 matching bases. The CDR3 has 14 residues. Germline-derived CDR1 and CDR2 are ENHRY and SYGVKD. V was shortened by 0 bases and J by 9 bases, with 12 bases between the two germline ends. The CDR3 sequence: CAISESGERGEQFF. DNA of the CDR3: TGTGCCATCAGTGAGTCCGGGGAGAGAGGTGAGCAGTTCTTC.

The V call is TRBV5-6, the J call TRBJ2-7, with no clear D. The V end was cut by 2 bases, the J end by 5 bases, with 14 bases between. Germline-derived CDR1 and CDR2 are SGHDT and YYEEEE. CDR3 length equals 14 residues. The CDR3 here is CASSFIGVRHEQYF. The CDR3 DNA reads TGTGCCAGCAGCTTTATAGGAGTTCGGCACGAGCAGTACTTC.

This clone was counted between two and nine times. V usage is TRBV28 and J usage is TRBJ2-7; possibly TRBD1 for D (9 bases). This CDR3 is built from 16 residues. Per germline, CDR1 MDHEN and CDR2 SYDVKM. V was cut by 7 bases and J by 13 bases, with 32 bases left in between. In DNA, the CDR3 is TGTGCCAGCACCCCCGGGACAGGGACCATCTCGGGAGGGCTATACTTC. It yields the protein CASTPGTGTISGGLYF.

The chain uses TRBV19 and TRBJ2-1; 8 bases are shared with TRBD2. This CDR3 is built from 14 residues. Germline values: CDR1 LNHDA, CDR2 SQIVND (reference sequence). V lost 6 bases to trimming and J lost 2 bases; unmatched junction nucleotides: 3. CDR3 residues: CASSGLAAYNEQFF. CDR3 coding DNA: TGTGCCAGTAGCGGACTAGCTGCCTACAATGAGCAGTTCTTC.

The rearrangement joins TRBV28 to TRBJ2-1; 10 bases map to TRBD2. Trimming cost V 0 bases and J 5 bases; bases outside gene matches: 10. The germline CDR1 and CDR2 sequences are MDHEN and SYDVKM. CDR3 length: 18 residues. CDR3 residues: CASSLWGASGSADNEQFF. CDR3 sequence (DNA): TGTGCCAGCAGTTTATGGGGGGCTAGCGGGAGCGCTGACAATGAGCAGTTCTTC.

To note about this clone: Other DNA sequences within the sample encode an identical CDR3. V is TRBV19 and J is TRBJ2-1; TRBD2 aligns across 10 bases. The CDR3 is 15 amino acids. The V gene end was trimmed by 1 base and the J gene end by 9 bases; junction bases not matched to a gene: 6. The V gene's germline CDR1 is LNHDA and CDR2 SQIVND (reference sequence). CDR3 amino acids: CASSIAGLAGGEQFF. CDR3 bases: TGTGCCAGTAGTATAGCAGGGTTAGCGGGAGGTGAGCAGTTCTTC.

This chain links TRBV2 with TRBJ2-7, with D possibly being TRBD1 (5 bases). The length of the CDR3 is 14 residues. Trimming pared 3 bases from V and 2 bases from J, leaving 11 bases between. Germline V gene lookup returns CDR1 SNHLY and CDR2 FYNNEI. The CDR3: CASSDRAGTYEQYF. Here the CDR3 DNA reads TGTGCCAGCAGTGATCGGGCAGGGACCTACGAGCAGTACTTC. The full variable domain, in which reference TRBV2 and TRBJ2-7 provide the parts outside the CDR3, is EPEVTQTPSHQVTQMGQEVILRCVPISNHLYFYWYRQILGQKVEFLVSFYNNEISEKSEIFDDQFSVERPDGSNFTLKIRSTKLEDSAMYFCASSDRAGTYEQYFGPGTRLTVT.

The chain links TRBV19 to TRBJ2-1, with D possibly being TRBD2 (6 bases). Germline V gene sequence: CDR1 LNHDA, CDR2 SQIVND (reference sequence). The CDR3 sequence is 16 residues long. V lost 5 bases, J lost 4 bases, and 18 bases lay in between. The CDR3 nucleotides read TGTGCCAGTAGTGATCCCGGGAGAGGGGCATACAATGAGCAGTTCTTC. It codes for CASSDPGRGAYNEQFF.

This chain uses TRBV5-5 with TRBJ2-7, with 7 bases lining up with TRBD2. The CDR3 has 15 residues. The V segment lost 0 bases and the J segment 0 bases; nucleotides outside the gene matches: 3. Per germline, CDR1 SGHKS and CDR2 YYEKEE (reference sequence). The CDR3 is CASSLVGTTSYEQYF. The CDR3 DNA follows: TGTGCCAGCAGCTTGGTGGGGACTACCTCCTACGAGCAGTACTTC.

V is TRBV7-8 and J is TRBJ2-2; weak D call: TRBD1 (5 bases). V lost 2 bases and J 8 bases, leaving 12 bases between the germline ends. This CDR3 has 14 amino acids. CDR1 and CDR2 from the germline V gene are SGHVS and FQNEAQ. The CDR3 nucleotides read TGTGCCAGCAGCTTAAGAGAAAGGGGTGGGGAGCTGTTTTTT. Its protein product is CASSLRERGGELFF.

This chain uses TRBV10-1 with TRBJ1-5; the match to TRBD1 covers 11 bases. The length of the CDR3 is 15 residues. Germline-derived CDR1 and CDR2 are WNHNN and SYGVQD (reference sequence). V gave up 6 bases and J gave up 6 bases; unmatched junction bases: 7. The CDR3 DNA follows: TGCGCCAGCAGACAAACCGGGACAGGGGGTCAGCCCCAGCATTTT. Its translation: CASRQTGTGGQPQHF.

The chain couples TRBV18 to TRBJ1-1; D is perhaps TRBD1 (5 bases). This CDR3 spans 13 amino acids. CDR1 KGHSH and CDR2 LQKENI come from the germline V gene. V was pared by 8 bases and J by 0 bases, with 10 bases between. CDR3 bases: TGTGCCAGCACGGGGGGACTGAACACTGAAGCTTTCTTT. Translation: CASTGGLNTEAFF.

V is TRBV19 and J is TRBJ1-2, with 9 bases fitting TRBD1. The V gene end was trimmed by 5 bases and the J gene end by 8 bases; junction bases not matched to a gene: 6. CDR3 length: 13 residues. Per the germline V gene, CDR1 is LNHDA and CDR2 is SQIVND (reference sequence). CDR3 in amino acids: CASSAQGARGYTF. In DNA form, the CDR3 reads TGTGCCAGTAGTGCACAGGGGGCAAGAGGCTACACCTTC.

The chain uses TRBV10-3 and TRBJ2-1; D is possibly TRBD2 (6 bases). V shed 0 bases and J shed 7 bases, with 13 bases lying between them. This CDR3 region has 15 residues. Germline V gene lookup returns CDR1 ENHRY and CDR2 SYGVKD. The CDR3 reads CAISESKGGGNEQFF. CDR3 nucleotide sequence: TGTGCCATCAGTGAGTCGAAGGGAGGAGGGAATGAGCAGTTCTTC.

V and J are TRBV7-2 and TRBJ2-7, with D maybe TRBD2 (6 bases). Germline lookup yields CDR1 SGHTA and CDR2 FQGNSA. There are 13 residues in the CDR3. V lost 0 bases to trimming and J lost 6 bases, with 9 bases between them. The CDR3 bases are TGTGCCAGCAGCTTAGCGGGAGGATCCGAGCAGTACTTC. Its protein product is CASSLAGGSEQYF. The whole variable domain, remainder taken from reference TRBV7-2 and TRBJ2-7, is GAGVSQSPSNKVTEKGKDVELRCDPISGHTALYWYRQSLGQGLEFLIYFQGNSAPDKSGLPSDRFSAERTGGSVSTLTIQRTQQEDSAVYLCASSLAGGSEQYFGPGTRLTVT.